The 21 T cell receptor beta chains presented below share a single source sample, sequenced in a study of blood T cell repertoires in COVID-19. Clones were sequenced by immunoSEQ multiplex PCR, and TCRdb holds only the in-frame ones, with some missing. The sample has about 150,000 clones; about 86% are singletons. Sequencing was done on a sample of peripheral blood. The receptors derive from a man between 65 and 85 years old with acute or convalescent COVID-19.

The rearrangement joins TRBV18 to TRBJ2-1; D is undetermined. Germline CDR1 reads KGHSH; CDR2 reads LQKENI. Trimming stripped 3 bases from V and 8 bases from J, with 8 bases between. This CDR3 spans 12 amino acids. CDR3 sequence (DNA): TGTGCCAGCTCACCCTCAGAGGATGAGCAGTTCTTC. Protein: CASSPSEDEQFF.

The chain couples TRBV3-1 (or the pseudogene TRBV3-2) to TRBJ1-1; 8 bases are shared with TRBD1. The V gene's germline CDR1 is LGHDT and CDR2 YNNKEL (reference sequence). V was pared by 2 bases and J by 4 bases, with 6 bases of the junction left unmatched. The CDR3 spans 15 residues. In DNA, the CDR3 is TGTGCCAGCAGCCAAAATGACAGGGGCGGCACTGAAGCTTTCTTT. Protein sequence: CASSQNDRGGTEAFF.

The chain joins TRBV6-2 or TRBV6-3 to TRBJ2-7; TRBD2 aligns across 10 bases. Trimming removed 0 bases from V and 3 bases from J; junction bases left unmatched: 2. Germline CDR1 is MNHEY and CDR2 is SVGEGT. This CDR3 spans 15 amino acids. CDR3 residues: CASSYSLAGVYEQYF. CDR3 bases: TGTGCCAGCAGTTACTCGCTAGCGGGAGTCTACGAGCAGTACTTC.

This clone is a singleton in its sample. This chain connects TRBV28 to TRBJ1-1; D not certain. The V end was cut by 3 bases, the J end by 4 bases, with 15 bases between. This CDR3 has 15 residues. Per the germline V gene, CDR1 is MDHEN and CDR2 is SYDVKM. Here the CDR3 DNA reads TGTGCCAGCAGTTTGCCCCCCGGGAGGCGCACTGAAGCTTTCTTT. Encoded protein: CASSLPPGRRTEAFF. The full variable domain, in which reference TRBV28 and TRBJ1-1 provide the parts outside the CDR3, is DVKVTQSSRYLVKRTGEKVFLECVQDMDHENMFWYRQDPGLGLRLIYFSYDVKMKEKGDIPEGYSVSREKKERFSLILESASTNQTSMYLCASSLPPGRRTEAFFGQGTRLTVV.

CDR3 nucleotides: TGTGCCAGCAGTCCGCGGGACAGGGGCCACGAGCAGTACTTC. This encodes CASSPRDRGHEQYF. The chain recombines TRBV27 with TRBJ2-7; TRBD1 matches 10 bases. V shed 5 bases, J shed 5 bases, and the junction held 6 bases outside the gene matches. Germline V lookup: CDR1 MNHEY, CDR2 SMNVEV (reference sequence). CDR3 size: 14 residues.

This chain joins TRBV6-2 or TRBV6-3 and TRBJ2-2; D is ambiguous. This CDR3 has 14 amino acids. Germline V gene sequence: CDR1 MNHEY, CDR2 SVGEGT. V shed 3 bases and J shed 2 bases, with 7 bases lying between them. CDR3 residues: CASSYLRNTGELFF. CDR3 nucleotides: TGTGCCAGCAGTTATCTTAGAAACACCGGGGAGCTGTTTTTT.

This chain links TRBV18 with TRBJ1-2; 9 bases align to TRBD1. V dropped 5 bases and J dropped 6; count of bases not matched to a gene: 10. The CDR3 covers 15 residues. Germline V CDR1 and CDR2: KGHSH, LQKENI. The CDR3 here is CASSYGQGPSDGYTF. In nucleotides, the CDR3 is TGTGCCAGCTCATATGGACAGGGGCCTTCCGATGGCTACACCTTC.

The chain joins TRBV11-2 to TRBJ1-2, with 8 bases identical to TRBD1. The germline gives CDR1 SGHAT, CDR2 FQNNGV. The CDR3 length is 14 residues. The V segment lost 1 base and the J segment 4 bases; nucleotides outside the gene matches: 2. The CDR3 loop reads CASSLGDRFYGYTF. The CDR3 DNA is TGTGCCAGCAGCTTAGGGGACAGGTTCTATGGCTACACCTTC.

The CDR3 protein is CASSSSGRNTGELFF. CDR3 DNA sequence: TGTGCCAGCAGCTCTAGCGGGAGGAACACCGGGGAGCTGTTTTTT. V and J are TRBV9 and TRBJ2-2, with TRBD2 identical over 10 bases. This CDR3 comprises 15 residues. CDR1 is SGDLS and CDR2 is YYNGEE in the germline V gene. The trim removed 4 bases at V and 1 base at J, leaving 1 base unmatched.

The rearrangement joins TRBV3-1 (or the pseudogene TRBV3-2) to TRBJ2-1; D is undetermined. The CDR3 runs 14 residues. V was clipped by 0 bases and J by 6 bases, with 9 bases between them. Germline V gene sequence: CDR1 LGHDT, CDR2 YNNKEL (reference sequence). The CDR3 DNA reads as TGTGCCAGCAGCCAAGATTTTAGCTCCAATGAGCAGTTCTTC. Amino acids: CASSQDFSSNEQFF.

The rearrangement links TRBV30 to TRBJ2-3; 9 bases fit TRBD1. With V trimmed by 0 bases and J by 5 bases, 9 bases remained unmatched. The CDR3 totals 16 residues. Germline V gene sequence: CDR1 GTSNPN, CDR2 SVGIG (reference sequence). This CDR3 is CAWSVRRGTGRDTQYF. CDR3 nucleotides: TGTGCCTGGAGTGTACGGAGGGGGACAGGGCGAGATACGCAGTATTTT. The full variable domain, with the rest looked up from reference TRBV30 and TRBJ2-3, is SQTIHQWPATLVQPVGSPLSLECTVEGTSNPNLYWYRQAAGRGLQLLFYSVGIGQISSEVPQNLSASRPQDRQFILSSKKLLLSDSGFYLCAWSVRRGTGRDTQYFGPGTRLTVL.

V is TRBV7-2 and J is TRBJ2-1; tentatively, D is TRBD1 (6 bases). The CDR3 sequence is 15 residues long. V lost 5 bases, J lost 3 bases, and 14 bases lay in between. Germline assignment: CDR1 SGHTA and CDR2 FQGNSA. Here the CDR3 reads CASSADSRDYNEQFF. DNA for the CDR3: TGTGCCAGCAGCGCGGACAGCAGGGACTACAATGAGCAGTTCTTC.

The rearrangement uses TRBV9 and TRBJ1-1; D is possibly TRBD1 (6 bases). Trimming pared 4 bases from V and 4 bases from J, leaving 20 bases between. The CDR3 contains 16 residues. CDR1 and CDR2 (germline): SGDLS, YYNGEE. The CDR3 DNA sequence: TGTGCCAGCAGCCCATGGGCGACAGGTCCCCGCACTGAAGCTTTCTTT. It codes for CASSPWATGPRTEAFF. The variable domain in full, with the rest retrieved from reference TRBV9 and TRBJ1-1, is DSGVTQTPKHLITATGQRVTLRCSPRSGDLSVYWYQQSLDQGLQFLIQYYNGEERAKGNILERFSAQQFPDLHSELNLSSLELGDSALYFCASSPWATGPRTEAFFGQGTRLTVV.

The chain uses TRBV27 and TRBJ2-6; a possible D gene is TRBD1 (5 bases). The CDR3 runs 15 residues. V was clipped by 5 bases and J by 2 bases, with 10 bases between them. The germline gives CDR1 MNHEY, CDR2 SMNVEV (reference sequence). Here the CDR3 reads CASSADRAGANVLTF. In DNA form, the CDR3 reads TGTGCCAGCAGTGCCGACAGAGCTGGGGCCAACGTCCTGACTTTC.

The genes are TRBV5-1 and TRBJ1-3; weak D call: TRBD1 (5 bases). Germline-derived CDR1 and CDR2 are SGHRS and YFSETQ. Trimming shortened V by 3 bases and J by 0 bases, and 7 bases separated the two germline ends. This CDR3 is 14 amino acids long. CDR3 loop: CASSSDNSGNTIYF. The CDR3 region has the DNA TGCGCCAGCAGCTCGGACAACTCTGGAAACACCATATATTTT.

The CDR3 reads CASSLAPGGETQYF. Written as DNA, the CDR3 is TGCGCCAGCAGCTTGGCCCCAGGGGGAGAGACCCAGTACTTC. V gene TRBV5-1 combines with J gene TRBJ2-5; 7 nucleotides align to TRBD1. V lost 0 bases and J lost 4; bases outside the gene matches: 3. From germline, CDR1 is SGHRS and CDR2 YFSETQ. The CDR3 is 14 residues long.

The chain is built from TRBV7-8 and TRBJ2-3; D might be TRBD2 (6 bases). The CDR3 is made up of 16 amino acids. The germline V and J ends were trimmed by 1 base and 4 bases, with 15 bases remaining between them. Germline CDR1 and CDR2: SGHVS and FQNEAQ. CDR3 loop: CASSLEVGSPPDTQYF. CDR3 nucleotides: TGTGCCAGCAGCTTAGAGGTCGGGAGCCCCCCAGATACGCAGTATTTT.

The chain couples TRBV12-3 or TRBV12-4 to TRBJ1-1; D gene ambiguous. The CDR3 contains 13 residues. V shed 1 base and J shed 1 base, with 4 bases lying between them. Here the CDR3 DNA reads TGTGCCAGCAGTTTAGGAGCGAACACTGAAGCTTTCTTT. Protein: CASSLGANTEAFF.

The chain combines TRBV6-5 with TRBJ2-7, with 8 bases that match TRBD2. Germline CDR1 and CDR2: MNHEY and SVGAGI. The junction had 4 bases not matched to a gene; V was cut back by 0 bases and J by 6 bases. CDR3 length equals 14 residues. The CDR3 nucleotides are TGTGCCAGCAGTTACTCGAACCTAGCGGGCGAGCAGTACTTC. The encoded protein is CASSYSNLAGEQYF.

V and J are TRBV6-1 and TRBJ2-4; a possible D gene is TRBD1 (6 bases). The CDR3 has 14 amino acids. From germline, CDR1 is MNHNS and CDR2 SASEGT. V shed 4 bases and J shed 9 bases, with 16 bases lying between them. The CDR3 region is CASSVAGVVGIQYF. Written as DNA, the CDR3 is TGTGCCAGCAGTGTAGCAGGGGTAGTTGGCATTCAGTACTTC.

The CDR3 region is CASRDRVDEQYF. The CDR3 coding sequence is TGTGCCAGCAGGGACAGGGTTGACGAGCAGTACTTC. The chain employs TRBV2 and TRBJ2-7; 8 bases match TRBD1. Trimming at V came to 6 bases and at J to 5 bases, leaving 3 bases not matched to a gene. From germline, CDR1 is SNHLY and CDR2 FYNNEI. The CDR3 is made up of 12 amino acids.